The 30 T cell receptor beta chains below were found in one sample sequenced in a study of cytomegalovirus exposure and HLA in healthy donors. The PCR ran on 60 Vbeta and 13 Jbeta primers. The protocol was immunoSEQ multiplex PCR, while the TCRdb copy is restricted to in-frame clones and leaves out a portion. The sample lists 80,000 or so clones, around 60% occurring once. Sequencing was carried out using PBMCs. These receptor sequences come from a man aged 30 to 39 in good health and CMV-seropositive.

J is TRBJ2-7 and V is TRBV5-1; the match to TRBD2 covers 9 bases. Trimming took 0 bases from V and 0 from J; bases not matched to a gene: 4. This CDR3 comprises 16 residues. CDR1 and CDR2 from the germline V gene are SGHRS and YFSETQ. CDR3 nucleotides: TGCGCCAGCAGCTTGGGCGGGGGGGGTAGCTCCTACGAGCAGTACTTC. It yields the protein CASSLGGGGSSYEQYF.

The chain uses TRBV19 and TRBJ2-7, with 7 bases lining up with TRBD1. J was trimmed by 3 bases and V by 0 bases; bases with no gene match: 8. This CDR3 has 16 residues. CDR1 and CDR2 from the germline V gene are LNHDA and SQIVND (reference sequence). The CDR3 nucleotides are TGTGCCAGTAGTATAGAAGGGCAGGGGGAAATCTACGAGCAGTACTTC. Amino acids: CASSIEGQGEIYEQYF.

The genes are TRBV7-2 and TRBJ2-7; 14 bases agree with TRBD2. This CDR3 is 18 amino acids long. Germline V gene lookup returns CDR1 SGHTA and CDR2 FQGNSA. Trimming took 5 bases from V and 4 from J; bases not matched to a gene: 13. The CDR3 is CASSPRGGLAGESYEQYF. In DNA form, the CDR3 reads TGTGCCAGCAGCCCACGGGGGGGACTAGCGGGAGAAAGTTACGAGCAGTACTTC.

This sequence joins TRBV27 and TRBJ2-4; 10 bases are shared with TRBD1. With V trimmed by 5 bases and J by 0 bases, 7 bases remained unmatched. The CDR3 totals 17 residues. Looked up from germline, CDR1 is MNHEY and CDR2 is SMNVEV (reference sequence). CDR3 residues: CASSTRQGALAKNIQYF. The DNA of the CDR3 is TGTGCCAGCAGTACCCGACAGGGGGCTTTAGCCAAAAACATTCAGTACTTC.

The rearrangement joins TRBV5-6 to TRBJ2-3, with D perhaps matching TRBD1 (5 bases). The germline gives CDR1 SGHDT, CDR2 YYEEEE. Trimming took 2 bases from V and 6 from J, leaving 13 bases between them. CDR3 length: 14 amino acids. The CDR3 DNA reads TGTGCCAGCAGCTTCGGCAGGGAAGCGGATACGCAGTATTTT. It yields the protein CASSFGREADTQYF.

This sequence joins TRBV7-2 and TRBJ2-3; D not resolved. The CDR3 loop spans 11 amino acids. The germline V gene encodes CDR1 SGHTA and CDR2 FQGNSA. Trimming stripped 8 bases from V and 3 bases from J, with 6 bases between. This CDR3 is CASGQTDTQYF. CDR3 in DNA: TGTGCCAGCGGCCAGACAGATACGCAGTATTTT.

This clone was detected only a few times. The chain uses TRBV7-2 and TRBJ2-3, with 8 bases aligning to TRBD2. This CDR3 has 16 amino acids. Trimming removed 1 base from V and 1 base from J; junction bases left unmatched: 4. The germline V gene has CDR1 SGHTA and CDR2 FQGNSA. The CDR3 DNA reads as TGTGCCAGCAGCTTAGAAGGGCGGGGGGGCACAGATACGCAGTATTTT. As protein: CASSLEGRGGTDTQYF.

The genes are TRBV10-3 and TRBJ2-7; D may be TRBD1 (5 bases). The CDR3 sequence is 13 residues long. The germline CDR1 and CDR2 sequences are ENHRY and SYGVKD. V shed 3 bases and J shed 3 bases, with 9 bases lying between them. The CDR3 bases are TGTGCCATCAGTGAAAAACAGGACTACGAGCAGTACTTC. Residues: CAISEKQDYEQYF.

The chain uses TRBV2 and TRBJ2-7; 10 bases match TRBD2. V shed 6 bases and J 4 bases; nucleotides not matched to a gene: 9. CDR3 length: 15 residues. Per germline, CDR1 SNHLY and CDR2 FYNNEI. The CDR3 DNA reads as TGTGCCAGCAGGGGGCCGGGACTAGCGTCATACGAGCAGTACTTC. Protein: CASRGPGLASYEQYF. Based on the CDR3 plus reference TRBV2 and TRBJ2-7, the full variable domain is EPEVTQTPSHQVTQMGQEVILRCVPISNHLYFYWYRQILGQKVEFLVSFYNNEISEKSEIFDDQFSVERPDGSNFTLKIRSTKLEDSAMYFCASRGPGLASYEQYFGPGTRLTVT.

This rearrangement joins TRBV5-1 to TRBJ2-3; 14 bases are shared with TRBD2. V was pared by 4 bases and J by 6 bases, with 7 bases of the junction left unmatched. CDR3 length: 16 amino acids. Germline V gene sequence: CDR1 SGHRS, CDR2 YFSETQ. DNA for the CDR3: TGCGCCAGCAGCCGGGGGACTAGCGGGAGTTCGGATACGCAGTATTTT. It specifies CASSRGTSGSSDTQYF.

V usage is TRBV15 and J usage is TRBJ2-2, with D possibly TRBD2 on 7 matching bases. V lost 3 bases and J 1 base, leaving 18 bases between the germline ends. CDR3 length: 18 amino acids. Germline loops: CDR1 LNHNV, CDR2 YYDKDF (reference sequence). CDR3 coding DNA: TGTGCCACCAGCAGTGGAGAGGGGGGGGCGAGGAACACCGGGGAGCTGTTTTTT. Translating it yields CATSSGEGGARNTGELFF.

The chain uses TRBV6-4 and TRBJ1-5; 8 positions match TRBD1. Germline V lookup: CDR1 MRHNA, CDR2 SNTAGT. V was pared by 7 bases and J by 1 base, with 15 bases of the junction left unmatched. This CDR3 has 18 residues. CDR3 DNA: TGTGCCAGCACCCATACGGGACAGGACCCGGGGAGCAATCAGCCCCAGCATTTT. Translated, it gives CASTHTGQDPGSNQPQHF.

The V call is TRBV5-4, the J call TRBJ1-5; 7 nucleotides align to TRBD1. This CDR3 is 14 amino acids long. The germline V gene encodes CDR1 SGHNT and CDR2 YYREEE (reference sequence). V lost 9 bases, J lost 2 bases, and 8 bases stayed unmatched. The CDR3 DNA sequence: TGTGCCACCCGGACAGGTCTACGCAATCAGCCCCAGCATTTT. Its protein product is CATRTGLRNQPQHF. Based on the CDR3 plus reference TRBV5-4 and TRBJ1-5, the full variable domain is ETGVTQSPTHLIKTRGQQVTLRCSSQSGHNTVSWYQQALGQGPQFIFQYYREEENGRGNFPPRFSGLQFPNYSSELNVNALELDDSALYLCATRTGLRNQPQHFGDGTRLSIL.

The CDR3 protein is CASHQGNTIYF. The CDR3 nucleotides are TGTGCCAGTCATCAGGGGAACACCATATATTTT. The rearrangement links TRBV28 to TRBJ1-3, with D tentatively TRBD1 (6 bases). Germline-derived CDR1 and CDR2 are MDHEN and SYDVKM. V dropped 9 bases and J dropped 7 bases, with 10 bases sitting between them. CDR3 length: 11 residues. The full variable domain, its missing parts supplied by reference TRBV28 and TRBJ1-3, is DVKVTQSSRYLVKRTGEKVFLECVQDMDHENMFWYRQDPGLGLRLIYFSYDVKMKEKGDIPEGYSVSREKKERFSLILESASTNQTSMYLCASHQGNTIYFGEGSWLTVV.

CDR3 in amino acids: CASSYRETQYF. The CDR3 DNA follows: TGTGCCAGCAGCTATCGGGAGACCCAGTACTTC. V usage is TRBV7-2 and J usage is TRBJ2-5, with D unclear. Trimming took 4 bases from V and 5 from J, leaving 5 bases between them. The CDR3 loop spans 11 amino acids. Germline V gene sequence: CDR1 SGHTA, CDR2 FQGNSA.

This chain's CDR3 is CASSESTGSPYNEQFF. The CDR3 DNA sequence: TGTGCCAGCAGTGAATCGACAGGGTCCCCCTACAATGAGCAGTTCTTC. V usage is TRBV25-1 and J usage is TRBJ2-1, with TRBD1 identical over 7 bases. The V gene end was trimmed by 1 base and the J gene end by 2 bases; junction bases not matched to a gene: 5. Germline loops: CDR1 MGHDK, CDR2 SYGVNS. The CDR3 extends over 16 amino acids.

Comment on this clone: An end of the junction differs from the germline gene, which may be a read error. Other DNA variants within this sample encode the same CDR3. The chain combines TRBV7-3 with TRBJ2-3; a possible D gene is TRBD2 (6 bases). Germline V gene sequence: CDR1 SGHTA, CDR2 FQGTGA. CDR3 length: 13 amino acids. The CDR3 bases are TGCGCCAGCAGCCTCGGGGGAAAGGATACGCAGTATTTT. Encoded protein: CASSLGGKDTQYF. Using reference TRBV7-3 and TRBJ2-3 for the parts outside the CDR3, the full variable domain is GAGVSQTPSNKVTEKGKYVELRCDPISGHTALYWYRQSLGQGPEFLIYFQGTGAADDSGLPNDRFFAVRPEGSVSTLKIQRTERGDSAVYLCASSLGGKDTQYFGPGTRLTVL.

The chain recombines TRBV18 with TRBJ2-3; 11 positions agree with TRBD2. Germline CDR1 reads KGHSH; CDR2 reads LQKENI. The CDR3 is 16 residues long. With 0 bases clipped from V and 6 bases from J, the junction kept 5 bases outside the gene matches. The CDR3 spells CASSPPLAGGTDTQYF. CDR3 nucleotide sequence: TGTGCCAGCTCACCACCCCTAGCGGGAGGTACGGATACGCAGTATTTT.

The chain recombines TRBV2 with TRBJ1-6; the D gene is possibly TRBD1 (6 bases). The germline V gene encodes CDR1 SNHLY and CDR2 FYNNEI. The CDR3 runs 16 residues. V was pared by 8 bases and J by 6 bases, with 20 bases between. The CDR3 reads CASRLVGALGNSPLHF. CDR3 in DNA: TGTGCCAGCCGCCTTGTGGGGGCGCTGGGTAATTCACCCCTCCACTTT.

V and J are TRBV5-1 and TRBJ2-1; TRBD2 matches 8 bases. With 4 bases clipped from V and 8 bases from J, the junction kept 8 bases outside the gene matches. This CDR3 spans 14 amino acids. Looked up from germline, CDR1 is SGHRS and CDR2 is YFSETQ. This CDR3 is CASSPHSGTYEQFF. As DNA, the CDR3 is TGCGCCAGCAGCCCACATAGCGGGACCTATGAGCAGTTCTTC.

The chain employs TRBV7-2 and TRBJ2-1, with D uncertain. Between the trimmed V and J ends, which lost 5 bases and 10 bases, there was a span of 12 bases. Per the germline V gene, CDR1 is SGHTA and CDR2 is FQGNSA. The CDR3 extends over 12 amino acids. CDR3 nucleotide sequence: TGTGCCAGCAGCCTCAGACTGCACGAGCAGTTCTTC. Translating it yields CASSLRLHEQFF.

This chain uses TRBV6-5 with TRBJ2-7, with D possibly matching TRBD1 (5 bases). The CDR3 is 13 residues long. The germline CDR1 and CDR2 sequences are MNHEY and SVGAGI. V shed 6 bases and J shed 5 bases, with 14 bases lying between them. CDR3 residues: CASSRYGRDEQYF. The CDR3 DNA is TGTGCCAGCAGCCGCTACGGCAGGGACGAGCAGTACTTC.

The rearrangement joins TRBV4-3 to TRBJ2-7; 7 bases map to TRBD1. Germline-derived CDR1 and CDR2 are LGHNA and YSLEER. The CDR3 has 15 residues. V was clipped by 3 bases and J by 2 bases; unmatched bases: 7. CDR3 in DNA: TGCGCCAGCAGCCAGGCAAGGGGGCTTACCTACGAGCAGTACTTC. This sequence encodes CASSQARGLTYEQYF.

This clone came up a few times. This chain uses TRBV28 with TRBJ2-1; tentative D call: TRBD1 (6 bases). Germline CDR1 and CDR2: MDHEN and SYDVKM. V was clipped by 6 bases and J by 7 bases, with 7 bases between them. This CDR3 comprises 11 residues. CDR3 in amino acids: CASRGANEQFF. In DNA, the CDR3 is TGTGCCAGCAGGGGGGCAAATGAGCAGTTCTTC.

The V call is TRBV7-2, the J call TRBJ2-7; a weak D match, TRBD2 (8 bases). Between the trimmed V and J ends, which lost 4 bases and 6 bases, there was a span of 16 bases. The CDR3 is made up of 14 amino acids. Germline V lookup: CDR1 SGHTA, CDR2 FQGNSA. This chain's CDR3 is CASSSGLAGGEQYF. DNA for the CDR3: TGTGCCAGCAGCTCCGGACTAGCAGGGGGCGAGCAGTACTTC.

V is TRBV28 and J is TRBJ1-5; D remains unclear. The germline V gene encodes CDR1 MDHEN and CDR2 SYDVKM. The CDR3 has 14 residues. V was cut by 3 bases and J by 1 base, with 7 bases left in between. The CDR3 region is CASSFVRSNQPQHF. The CDR3 DNA is TGTGCCAGCAGTTTTGTTCGGAGCAATCAGCCCCAGCATTTT.

This clone was detected only a few times. The chain has TRBV4-2 and TRBJ2-7, with 7 bases matching TRBD2. CDR1 and CDR2 from the germline V gene are LGHNA and YNFKEQ. The CDR3 loop spans 15 amino acids. J gave up 3 bases and V 0 bases, and 5 bases lay outside the gene matches. CDR3 amino acids: CASSQEQAGSYEQYF. CDR3 bases: TGTGCCAGCAGCCAAGAGCAAGCGGGGAGCTACGAGCAGTACTTC.

V usage is TRBV29-1 and J usage is TRBJ2-7; 10 bases align to TRBD2. The CDR3 is 14 residues long. The V and J ends lost 7 bases and 0 bases, in that order; junction bases with no gene match: 6. The germline V gene encodes CDR1 SQVTM and CDR2 ANQGSEA. The CDR3 sequence: CSATSSGSSYEQYF. In nucleotides, the CDR3 is TGCAGCGCTACCTCTAGCGGGAGCTCCTACGAGCAGTACTTC.

The chain couples TRBV7-2 to TRBJ1-1; TRBD1 is a possible D gene (6 bases). Germline assignment: CDR1 SGHTA and CDR2 FQGNSA. Trimming stripped 1 base from V and 4 bases from J, with 10 bases between. The CDR3 loop spans 14 amino acids. This chain's CDR3 is CASSLGGRGTEAFF. Written as DNA, the CDR3 is TGTGCCAGCAGCTTAGGGGGGCGAGGCACTGAAGCTTTCTTT.

V is TRBV15 and J is TRBJ2-1, with D tentatively TRBD2 (5 bases). This CDR3 is 16 amino acids long. V was cut by 0 bases and J by 6 bases, with 15 bases left in between. CDR1 LNHNV and CDR2 YYDKDF come from the germline V gene (reference sequence). CDR3 coding DNA: TGTGCCACCAGCAGAGATTTGCTAGCACCGGGCAATGAGCAGTTCTTC. Its protein product is CATSRDLLAPGNEQFF.